Described below is a single T cell receptor (beta chain) sequence and its context. Its antigen is unknown. Assay used: immunoSEQ multiplex PCR; TCRdb lists only in-frame clones, some missing. The sample lists 350,000 to 450,000 clones; about 92% were seen once. These data are taken from a study of Ad26.COV2.S vaccination and SARS-CoV-2 variants. The CDR3 consists of 13 residues. Trimming removed 8 bases at V and 5 bases at J, with 15 bases between. Per the germline V gene, CDR1 is SGHAT and CDR2 is FQNNGV. Points from the study as a whole: Spike-specific responses of CD8+ and CD4+ T cells were reported to display substantial breadth after vaccination. Participants in the vaccine arm had higher spike-specific TCR breadth; placebo recipients had lower.

Here the sequenced sample was peripheral blood, taken after recovery from COVID-19. The TCR was taken from a human donor who had recovered from COVID-19. This chain joins TRBV11-2 and TRBJ2-5; possibly TRBD1 for D (7 bases). CDR3 sequence: CASPGDSGETQYF. The CDR3 region has the DNA TGTGCCAGCCCGGGGGACAGCGGTGAGACCCAGTACTTC.